This T cell receptor beta chain was retrieved from a study of cytomegalovirus exposure and HLA in healthy donors. V dropped 0 bases and J dropped 4 bases, with 13 bases sitting between them. The germline gives CDR1 SGHRS, CDR2 YFSETQ. This CDR3 spans 16 amino acids. The study's findings and limits: Follow-up analysis found HLA locus-dependent TCR association rates, highest for DRB1 and lowest for HLA-C.

Use of 60 Vbeta and 13 Jbeta primers characterized the PCR. The table came from immunoSEQ multiplex PCR; TCRdb's copy has only in-frame clones and leaves some out. The sample lists 150,000 to 200,000 clones; 76% were seen once. As regards this clone: Its specificity is not known.

The J gene is TRBJ2-2, the V gene TRBV5-1; D is possibly TRBD2 (7 bases). The sequencing input was PBMCs. The receptor was isolated from a male donor in good health and CMV-seronegative. CDR3 DNA sequence: TGCGCCAGCAGCTTGGGAGGGGGGGGGACCACCGGGGAGCTGTTTTTT. Translated: CASSLGGGGTTGELFF. Full variable domain (missing parts from reference TRBV5-1 and TRBJ2-2): KAGVTQTPRYLIKTRGQQVTLSCSPISGHRSVSWYQQTPGQGLQFLFEYFSETQRNKGNFPGRFSGRQFSNSRSEMNVSTLELGDSALYLCASSLGGGGTTGELFFGEGSRLTVL.